One and the same sample provided the 30 T cell receptor beta chains below, sequenced in a study of identical twins. Each CDR3 protein is one row after TCRdb ran MiXCR on the 5' RACE reads. The data hold roughly 260,000 distinct CDR3 sequences, with 11% to 15% observed a single time. Sequenced: memory (CD45RO+) T cells sorted from blood. Source of these receptors: a young woman in good health.

This clonotype was seen a handful of times. V gene TRBV20-1 combines with J gene TRBJ2-1, with 8 bases aligning to TRBD2. CDR3 length equals 16 residues. Germline lookup yields CDR1 DFQATT and CDR2 SNEGSKA (reference sequence). With V trimmed by 1 base and J by 2 bases, 7 bases remained unmatched. CDR3 sequence (DNA): TGCAGTGCTAGAGGAGTCGGGGGGGCCCCCTACAATGAGCAGTTCTTC. Amino acid sequence: CSARGVGGAPYNEQFF.

This clonotype was found many times. The chain couples TRBV10-3 to TRBJ1-3; 8 bases line up with TRBD1. J lost 2 bases, V lost 5 bases, and 2 bases had no gene match. CDR3 length: 14 residues. CDR1 is ENHRY, CDR2 SYGVKD, per germline. In DNA form, the CDR3 reads TGTGCCATCAGTCAACAGGGGGCTGGAAACACCATATATTTT. Protein sequence: CAISQQGAGNTIYF.

V gene TRBV7-2 combines with J gene TRBJ2-1; D not resolved. V dropped 4 bases and J dropped 2 bases, with 15 bases sitting between them. The CDR3 sequence is 16 residues long. Germline V CDR1 and CDR2: SGHTA, FQGNSA. DNA of the CDR3: TGTGCCAGCAGCTCAGAAGGGTGGGGAACCTACAATGAGCAGTTCTTC. This sequence encodes CASSSEGWGTYNEQFF.

This rearrangement joins TRBV5-1 to TRBJ2-7; no firm D call. The CDR3 extends over 16 amino acids. Trimming pared 3 bases from V and 2 bases from J, leaving 18 bases between. Germline values: CDR1 SGHRS, CDR2 YFSETQ. The CDR3 loop reads CASSSGPARGTYEQYF. The DNA for the CDR3 is TGCGCCAGCAGCTCTGGCCCGGCTCGAGGCACCTACGAGCAGTACTTC.

The gene calls are TRBV6-5 and TRBJ2-3; D may correspond to TRBD1 or TRBD2 (5 bases each). Germline-derived CDR1 and CDR2 are MNHEY and SVGAGI. Trimming left V 6 bases short and J 2 bases short, with 15 bases between. The CDR3 is 15 residues long. The CDR3: CASRYRGEITDTQYF. The CDR3 coding sequence is TGTGCCAGCAGATACAGAGGGGAGATCACAGATACGCAGTATTTT.

This clonotype occurred a few times. The J gene is TRBJ2-7, the V gene TRBV18; 8 positions agree with TRBD2. The CDR3 extends over 12 amino acids. The V gene's germline CDR1 is KGHSH and CDR2 LQKENI. Trimming took 4 bases from V and 5 from J; bases not matched to a gene: 1. The CDR3 loop is CASSLGGDEQYF. The CDR3 region has the DNA TGTGCCAGCTCACTCGGGGGGGACGAGCAGTACTTC.

As to this clonotype: This may be a read error: a much more frequent sequence differs by one nucleotide. The chain recombines TRBV27 with TRBJ2-7; TRBD2 matches at 10 bases. Germline values: CDR1 MNHEY, CDR2 SMNVEV (reference sequence). The CDR3 spans 13 residues. Germline trimming cut 6 bases from V and 5 bases from J; bases unmatched to any gene: 4. CDR3 protein: CASRRTSGNEQYF. The CDR3, as DNA: TGTGCCAGCAGAAGGACTAGCGGAAACGAGCAGTACTTC.

Ten or more counts support this clonotype. The chain is built from TRBV6-4 and TRBJ2-1; TRBD2 aligns across 9 bases. V shed 0 bases, J shed 3 bases, and the junction held 0 bases outside the gene matches. The CDR3 is made up of 15 amino acids. The germline gives CDR1 MRHNA, CDR2 SNTAGT. The CDR3 bases are TGTGCCAGCAGTGACTCGCGGGGGGGCTACAATGAGCAGTTCTTC. As protein: CASSDSRGGYNEQFF.

Many counts were recorded for this clonotype. V usage is TRBV20-1 and J usage is TRBJ1-5, with D perhaps matching TRBD1 (5 bases). Trimming left V 5 bases short and J 0 bases short, with 11 bases between. CDR3 length equals 14 residues. CDR1 is DFQATT and CDR2 is SNEGSKA in the germline V gene (reference sequence). The CDR3 nucleotides are TGCAGTGCTGCGGCGGGGCTTAGCAATCAGCCCCAGCATTTT. This sequence encodes CSAAAGLSNQPQHF.

The rearrangement uses TRBV9 and TRBJ2-3, with a possible D match to TRBD2 (7 bases). Trimming stripped 4 bases from V and 1 base from J, with 19 bases between. There are 17 residues in the CDR3. Germline V gene lookup returns CDR1 SGDLS and CDR2 YYNGEE. The CDR3 is CASSLRGGGGRTDTQYF. For the CDR3, the DNA is TGTGCCAGCAGCCTGCGAGGGGGAGGGGGTCGCACAGATACGCAGTATTTT.

In this sample, this clonotype turned up a few times. This sequence joins TRBV10-3 and TRBJ2-7; D tentatively fits TRBD1 or TRBD2 (5 bases each). Trimming stripped 0 bases from V and 0 bases from J, with 12 bases between. The germline V gene has CDR1 ENHRY and CDR2 SYGVKD. The CDR3 loop spans 16 amino acids. The chain's CDR3 is CAISESSGLLSYEQYF. The CDR3 bases are TGTGCCATCAGTGAGTCGTCGGGGCTTCTCTCCTACGAGCAGTACTTC.

This clonotype was counted a few times. This rearrangement joins TRBV4-2 to TRBJ1-4; a weak D match, TRBD1 (5 bases). V gave up 2 bases and J gave up 3 bases, with 10 bases separating them. CDR3 length: 15 residues. Germline-derived CDR1 and CDR2 are LGHNA and YNFKEQ. Written as DNA, the CDR3 is TGTGCCAGCAGCCAACAGGGCGCGTCTAATGAAAAACTGTTTTTT. Its translation: CASSQQGASNEKLFF.

V is TRBV20-1 and J is TRBJ1-1; no reliable D call. CDR1 and CDR2 from the germline V gene are DFQATT and SNEGSKA (reference sequence). The CDR3 runs to 11 residues. V was shortened by 8 bases and J by 5 bases, with 12 bases between the two germline ends. CDR3 residues: CSSQRWTEAFF. CDR3 DNA sequence: TGCAGTAGCCAGAGGTGGACTGAAGCTTTCTTT.

The chain joins TRBV12-3 or TRBV12-4 to TRBJ1-3; 8 positions match TRBD1. This CDR3 is built from 14 residues. The trim removed 5 bases at V and 2 bases at J, leaving 2 bases unmatched. The DNA of the CDR3 is TGTGCCAGCAGTCGGACAGGGACTGGAAACACCATATATTTT. This sequence encodes CASSRTGTGNTIYF.

This chain connects TRBV7-9 to TRBJ2-6, with D unresolved. The CDR3 is made up of 16 amino acids. CDR1 and CDR2 from the germline V gene are SEHNR and FQNEAQ (reference sequence). Trimming shortened V by 4 bases and J by 4 bases, and 14 bases separated the two germline ends. CDR3 sequence: CASSSAPSAGANVLTF. CDR3 DNA sequence: TGTGCCAGCAGCTCGGCCCCCTCGGCCGGGGCCAACGTCCTGACTTTC.

At least ten counts were recorded for this clonotype. The V gene is TRBV12-3 or TRBV12-4, the J gene TRBJ2-7, with D perhaps being TRBD1 or TRBD2 (6 bases each). The CDR3 is made up of 13 amino acids. With 8 bases removed from V and 6 bases from J, the gap between germline ends came to 17 bases. CDR3 coding DNA: TGTGCCAGCGACGACACGGGGGCGGGCGAGCAGTACTTC. Amino acids: CASDDTGAGEQYF.

The sample holds a few counts of this clonotype. This chain uses TRBV20-1 with TRBJ2-7; D unclear. The CDR3 sequence is 13 residues long. The V gene lost 5 bases and the J gene lost 0 bases, with 11 bases spanning the gap. The germline gives CDR1 DFQATT, CDR2 SNEGSKA (reference sequence). CDR3 nucleotide sequence: TGCAGTGCTTCGAACCCGGCCTCCTACGAGCAGTACTTC. This sequence encodes CSASNPASYEQYF.

The chain joins TRBV7-2 to TRBJ2-5, with D possibly TRBD2 on 5 matching bases. This CDR3 comprises 14 residues. V was cut by 5 bases and J by 4 bases, with 14 bases left in between. Germline CDR1 reads SGHTA; CDR2 reads FQGNSA. CDR3 DNA: TGTGCCAGCAGCCCACTCTTCGGAGGAGAGACCCAGTACTTC. Translated, it gives CASSPLFGGETQYF.

This chain links TRBV20-1 with TRBJ2-3; 10 bases line up with TRBD2. Trimming at V came to 4 bases and at J to 2 bases, leaving 3 bases not matched to a gene. This CDR3 contains 14 residues. Germline V gene data show CDR1 as DFQATT and CDR2 as SNEGSKA (reference sequence). The CDR3: CSATGLADTDTQYF. The CDR3 coding sequence is TGCAGTGCTACCGGACTAGCGGACACAGATACGCAGTATTTT.

The chain's CDR3 is CASSYGTGAKNIQYF. The CDR3 DNA sequence: TGTGCCAGCAGTTATGGGACAGGGGCCAAAAACATTCAGTACTTC. The chain joins TRBV6-5 to TRBJ2-4, with 9 bases identical to TRBD1. The junction had 1 base not matched to a gene; V was cut back by 3 bases and J by 1 base. Germline V lookup: CDR1 MNHEY, CDR2 SVGAGI. This CDR3 has 15 amino acids.

The J gene is TRBJ1-2, the V gene TRBV20-1; TRBD1 might be the D (5 bases). This CDR3 region has 13 residues. The V and J ends lost 0 bases and 7 bases respectively, with 12 bases between them. The germline V gene has CDR1 DFQATT and CDR2 SNEGSKA (reference sequence). CDR3: CSARDGTRPGYTF. The CDR3 DNA follows: TGCAGTGCTAGAGATGGGACGCGCCCTGGCTACACCTTC.

This clonotype has at least ten counts. The CDR3 nucleotides read TGTGCCAGCAGCTTAGCGCTTGAAGCTTTCTTT. Protein sequence: CASSLALEAFF. This chain connects TRBV7-2 to TRBJ1-1; no definite D call. The CDR3 sequence is 11 residues long. The germline V and J ends were trimmed by 0 bases and 7 bases, with 3 bases remaining between them. CDR1 SGHTA and CDR2 FQGNSA come from the germline V gene.

This clonotype is classed as medium-sized. This chain links TRBV2 with TRBJ2-1, with D perhaps TRBD1 or TRBD2 (6 bases each). CDR3 length: 13 residues. Trimming took off 10 bases at V and 8 bases at J, with 18 bases between the two ends. Germline assignment: CDR1 SNHLY and CDR2 FYNNEI. For the CDR3, the DNA is TGTGCCATCCTGACCGGGGGCTCCGATGAGCAGTTCTTC. Translating gives CAILTGGSDEQFF.

This clonotype was observed a handful of times. The V and J genes are TRBV7-2 and TRBJ2-7; 9 bases align to TRBD1. The CDR3 is 15 amino acids. Trimming at V came to 5 bases and at J to 2 bases, leaving 7 bases not matched to a gene. The germline gives CDR1 SGHTA, CDR2 FQGNSA. The CDR3 nucleotides read TGTGCCAGCAGCCGGACGGGGGACAGGGCCTACGAGCAGTACTTC. Its protein is CASSRTGDRAYEQYF.

This clonotype was counted only a few times. The chain joins TRBV20-1 to TRBJ2-3, with 7 nucleotides matching TRBD1. The CDR3 has 12 amino acids. The germline V gene encodes CDR1 DFQATT and CDR2 SNEGSKA (reference sequence). V trimming: 5 bases; J trimming: 4 bases; junction bases outside the gene matches: 3. The CDR3 DNA follows: TGCAGTGCTCGTAGGGGGCCAGATACGCAGTATTTT. Amino acids: CSARRGPDTQYF.

V is TRBV6-1 and J is TRBJ2-7; maybe TRBD1 (5 bases). CDR1 is MNHNS and CDR2 is SASEGT in the germline V gene. V lost 6 bases and J 0 bases, leaving 15 bases between the germline ends. The CDR3 sequence is 15 residues long. CDR3 DNA: TGTGCCAGCAGCCCCCCAGGGCCTAGCTCCTACGAGCAGTACTTC. Its protein is CASSPPGPSSYEQYF.

This clonotype appeared once. V usage is TRBV20-1 and J usage is TRBJ2-5; 13 nucleotides match TRBD2. The germline V gene encodes CDR1 DFQATT and CDR2 SNEGSKA (reference sequence). Losses at the gene ends were 3 bases for V and 5 bases for J; bases not matched to a gene: 9. The CDR3 is made up of 16 amino acids. The DNA for the CDR3 is TGCAGTGCTAGGGGGACTAGCGGGAAGACCCGGGAGACCCAGTACTTC. This sequence encodes CSARGTSGKTRETQYF.

This clonotype has a handful of counts. Its ends do not fully match the called genes, so a read error is possible. The chain has TRBV6-1 and TRBJ2-7, with D perhaps TRBD2 (5 bases). Germline CDR1 and CDR2: MNHNS and SASEGT. This CDR3 is 13 amino acids long. The CDR3 nucleotides are TGTGCCAGCTGTGAGAGGGCAGACTACGAGCAGTACTTC. This translates into CASCERADYEQYF.

This clonotype was counted between two and nine times. The V gene is TRBV7-9, the J gene TRBJ2-3; 14 nucleotides line up with TRBD2. The ends lost 8 bases at V and 3 bases at J; junction bases unmatched: 10. The CDR3 is made up of 17 amino acids. The germline gives CDR1 SEHNR, CDR2 FQNEAQ (reference sequence). The CDR3 DNA follows: TGTGCCAGCTCTACGGGGACTAGCGGGAGAGTTACAGATACGCAGTATTTT. Encoded protein: CASSTGTSGRVTDTQYF.

The chain is built from TRBV2 and TRBJ2-1; 10 bases map to TRBD1. This CDR3 has 14 amino acids. V dropped 8 bases and J dropped 8; count of bases not matched to a gene: 9. Germline lookup yields CDR1 SNHLY and CDR2 FYNNEI. CDR3 sequence reads: CASRPGTGDHEQFF. The DNA of the CDR3 is TGTGCCAGCCGTCCCGGGACAGGGGATCATGAGCAGTTCTTC.